Listed below are T cell receptor beta chains from one sample, sequenced in a study of T cell clones after liver transplantation. Profiling relied on immunoSEQ multiplex PCR, and the TCRdb table lists in-frame clones only, not all of them. The sample lists 50,000 to 70,000 clones, around three quarters occurring once. The sample here was CD4+ T cells from blood, taken at the approximately 16-month timepoint. The receptors originated from a human patient who received a liver transplant. Part of the T cells may come from the graft donor. Each CDR3 is given without its conserved first and last residue. The order of the fields is CDR3 protein, J gene, V gene.

cdr3_aa: ASSQAGTGIMVNYGYT
j_call: TRBJ1-2
v_call: TRBV4-1

cdr3_aa: ASSEFSGGAKNIQY
j_call: TRBJ2-4
v_call: TRBV6-1

cdr3_aa: ASMPILGGNYGYT
j_call: TRBJ1-2
v_call: TRBV2

cdr3_aa: ASSLRPGPPNTGELF
j_call: TRBJ2-2
v_call: TRBV5-1

cdr3_aa: AISPGQGSGYT
j_call: TRBJ1-2
v_call: TRBV10-3

cdr3_aa: SATPGNIQY
j_call: TRBJ2-4
v_call: TRBV20-1

cdr3_aa: ASTKGGVRYEQY
j_call: TRBJ2-7
v_call: TRBV2

cdr3_aa: ASSELTGELF
j_call: TRBJ2-2
v_call: TRBV25-1

cdr3_aa: ASSSEPGQGWRYT
j_call: TRBJ1-2
v_call: TRBV27

cdr3_aa: ASGVSGIRETQY
j_call: TRBJ2-5
v_call: TRBV6-6

cdr3_aa: APGRGRSAEAF
j_call: TRBJ1-1
v_call: TRBV14

cdr3_aa: AWSATNEKLF
j_call: TRBJ1-4
v_call: TRBV30

cdr3_aa: ASSPGPGYEQY
j_call: TRBJ2-7
v_call: TRBV5-5

cdr3_aa: ATSRDQGLTTDTQY
j_call: TRBJ2-3
v_call: TRBV15

cdr3_aa: ASSQKLSGPTFTDTQY
j_call: TRBJ2-3
v_call: TRBV4-3

cdr3_aa: ASSLPPGVEQY
j_call: TRBJ2-7
v_call: TRBV5-4

cdr3_aa: ASSPGPSGGFTSYEQY
j_call: TRBJ2-7
v_call: TRBV5-1

cdr3_aa: ASSAGQQYSPLH
j_call: TRBJ1-6
v_call: TRBV2

cdr3_aa: ASSGQGNDDQPQH
j_call: TRBJ1-5
v_call: TRBV19

cdr3_aa: ASSDYIHNEQF
j_call: TRBJ2-1
v_call: TRBV7-2

cdr3_aa: SARDSYEQY
j_call: TRBJ2-7
v_call: TRBV20-1

cdr3_aa: ASSPRGVGAYEQY
j_call: TRBJ2-7
v_call: TRBV18

cdr3_aa: ASSLGQGRQPQH
j_call: TRBJ1-5
v_call: TRBV28